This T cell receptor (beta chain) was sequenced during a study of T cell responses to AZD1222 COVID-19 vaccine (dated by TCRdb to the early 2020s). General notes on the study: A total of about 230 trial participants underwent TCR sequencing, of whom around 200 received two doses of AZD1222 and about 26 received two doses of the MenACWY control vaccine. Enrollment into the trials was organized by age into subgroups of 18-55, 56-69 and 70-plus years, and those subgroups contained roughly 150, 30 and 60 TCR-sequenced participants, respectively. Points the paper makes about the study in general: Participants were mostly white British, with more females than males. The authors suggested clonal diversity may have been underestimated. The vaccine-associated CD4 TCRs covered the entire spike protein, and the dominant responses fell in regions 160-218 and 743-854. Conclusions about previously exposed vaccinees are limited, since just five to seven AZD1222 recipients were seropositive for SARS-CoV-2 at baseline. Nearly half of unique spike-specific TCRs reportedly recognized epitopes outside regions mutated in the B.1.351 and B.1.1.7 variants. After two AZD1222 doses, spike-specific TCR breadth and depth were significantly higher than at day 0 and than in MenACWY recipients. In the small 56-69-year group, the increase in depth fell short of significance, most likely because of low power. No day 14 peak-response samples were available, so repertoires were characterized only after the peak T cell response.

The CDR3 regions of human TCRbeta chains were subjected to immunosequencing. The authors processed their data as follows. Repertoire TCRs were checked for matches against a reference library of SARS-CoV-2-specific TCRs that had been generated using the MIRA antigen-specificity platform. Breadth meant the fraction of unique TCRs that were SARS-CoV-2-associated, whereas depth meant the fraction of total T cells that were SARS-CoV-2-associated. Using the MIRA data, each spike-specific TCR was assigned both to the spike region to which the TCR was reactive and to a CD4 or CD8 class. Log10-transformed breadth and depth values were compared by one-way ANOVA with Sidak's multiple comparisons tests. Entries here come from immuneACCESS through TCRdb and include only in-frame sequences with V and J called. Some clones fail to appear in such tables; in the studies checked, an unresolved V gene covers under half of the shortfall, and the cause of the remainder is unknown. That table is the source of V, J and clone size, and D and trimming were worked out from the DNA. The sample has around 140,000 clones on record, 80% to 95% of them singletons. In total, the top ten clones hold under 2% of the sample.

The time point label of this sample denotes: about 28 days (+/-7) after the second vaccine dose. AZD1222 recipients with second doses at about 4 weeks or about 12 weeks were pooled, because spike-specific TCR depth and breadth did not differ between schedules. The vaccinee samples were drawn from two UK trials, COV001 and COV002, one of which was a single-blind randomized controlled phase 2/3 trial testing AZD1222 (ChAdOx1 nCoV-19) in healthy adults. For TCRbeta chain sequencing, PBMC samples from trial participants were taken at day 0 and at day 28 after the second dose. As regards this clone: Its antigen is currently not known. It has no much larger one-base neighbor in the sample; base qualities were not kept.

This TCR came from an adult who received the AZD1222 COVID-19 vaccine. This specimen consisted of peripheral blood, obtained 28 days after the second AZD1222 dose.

The base sequence is TGTGCCAGCAGCCTATCGGGACTAGCGGGAGTCGGAGAGACCCAGTACTTC. Its translation is CASSLSGLAGVGETQYF. The chain joins TRBV7-2 to TRBJ2-5; the central 14 bases match TRBD2. The CDR3 goes from the cysteine to the phenylalanine over 17 residues. Only CDR3 DNA remains: 51 bases, in frame from the first base. CDR1 and CDR2, per the germline V gene, are SGHTA and FQGNSA. Compared with germline, V lacks 5 bases and J lacks 4 bases; bases without a gene match: 9. This CDR3, with the reference TRBV7-2 and TRBJ2-5 proteins standing in past its ends, gives the full variable domain GAGVSQSPSNKVTEKGKDVELRCDPISGHTALYWYRQSLGQGLEFLIYFQGNSAPDKSGLPSDRFSAERTGGSVSTLTIQRTQQEDSAVYLCASSLSGLAGVGETQYFGPGTRLLVL.